The 8 T cell receptor beta chains below were found in one sample sequenced in a study of T cell repertoires in aging, cancer and after chemotherapy. Peripheral blood genomic DNA, not sorted cells or RNA, was the template. A mixed TRB-A/B primer pool amplified rearranged TRB by multiplex touch-down PCR. From the multiplex PCR reads, TCRdb called clonotypes with MiXCR, one entry per CDR3 protein. The data show about 1,700 distinct CDR3 sequences, 20% to 25% seen once. The sample comprised blood. These receptors originate from a human donor with a solid tumor.

Details on this clonotype: This may stem from a read error, because a much larger clone lies one nucleotide away. The conserved phenylalanine or tryptophan is not found at the CDR3 terminus, so this likely reflects a read error. V and J are TRBV6-1 and TRBJ1-2, with D perhaps TRBD1 (6 bases). Germline CDR1 MNHNS, CDR2 SASEGT. Deletions cut 6 bases from V and 8 bases from J, with 16 bases between. The CDR3 sequence is 13 residues long. CDR3 in amino acids: CASRDTGSGGYTL. In nucleotides, the CDR3 is TGTGCCAGCAGGGACACAGGGAGTGGGGGCTACACCTTA.

By share, this clonotype ranks as medium-sized. The genes are TRBV19 and TRBJ2-2, with 12 bases identical to TRBD2. In germline, CDR1 is LNHDA, CDR2 SQIVND (reference sequence). The CDR3 covers 16 residues. V was clipped by 6 bases and J by 5 bases; unmatched bases: 7. The CDR3 sequence: CASSASGRAGTGELFF. The CDR3, as DNA: TGTGCCAGTAGCGCTAGCGGGAGGGCGGGAACCGGGGAGCTGTTTTTT.

V is TRBV6-5 and J is TRBJ2-7; 12 bases map to TRBD2. After removal of 6 bases from V and 0 bases from J, the junction contained 18 bases not matched to a gene. The CDR3 extends over 20 amino acids. Germline values: CDR1 MNHEY, CDR2 SVGAGI. The CDR3 sequence is CASSFPGTYGLAGNSYEQYF. The CDR3 nucleotides are TGTGCCAGCAGCTTTCCCGGGACATACGGACTAGCGGGAAACTCCTACGAGCAGTACTTC.

By sample fraction, this clonotype is medium-sized. This sequence joins TRBV19 and TRBJ2-1; 13 positions match TRBD2. The germline V gene encodes CDR1 LNHDA and CDR2 SQIVND (reference sequence). This CDR3 has 15 amino acids. V gave up 5 bases and J gave up 3 bases; unmatched junction bases: 1. The CDR3 protein is CASSRLAGGYNEQFF. Here the CDR3 DNA reads TGTGCCAGTAGTCGACTAGCGGGAGGCTACAATGAGCAGTTCTTC.

By sample share, this clonotype is medium-sized. The chain combines TRBV4-2 with TRBJ2-2; possibly TRBD1 for D (6 bases). The V gene's germline CDR1 is LGHNA and CDR2 YNFKEQ. V was clipped by 1 base and J by 3 bases, with 6 bases between them. This CDR3 comprises 14 residues. CDR3 sequence: CASSQGQDTGELFF. DNA of the CDR3: TGTGCCAGCAGCCAAGGACAGGACACCGGGGAGCTGTTTTTT.

The V gene is TRBV4-1, the J gene TRBJ1-5; D remains unclear. V was pared by 0 bases and J by 1 base, with 4 bases between. This CDR3 is 14 amino acids long. Looked up from germline, CDR1 is MGHRA and CDR2 is YSYEKL. The CDR3 here is CASSQEGSNQPQHF. Written as DNA, the CDR3 is TGCGCCAGCAGCCAAGAGGGGAGCAATCAGCCCCAGCATTTT.

Judged by abundance, this clonotype is medium-sized. The chain carries TRBV5-4 and TRBJ1-2; 9 bases match TRBD1. Germline CDR1 reads SGHNT; CDR2 reads YYREEE (reference sequence). The CDR3 is made up of 17 amino acids. The V and J ends lost 2 bases and 0 bases, in that order; junction bases with no gene match: 8. The CDR3 sequence is CASSLPGQGKANYGYTF. The CDR3 DNA follows: TGTGCCAGCAGCTTACCGGGACAGGGAAAAGCTAACTATGGCTACACCTTC.

The V and J genes are TRBV10-1 and TRBJ2-1; D may be TRBD2 (6 bases). The V and J ends lost 2 bases and 0 bases respectively, with 11 bases between them. Germline V gene lookup returns CDR1 WNHNN and CDR2 SYGVQD (reference sequence). The CDR3 length is 16 residues. DNA for the CDR3: TGCGCCAGCAGTGAGGAGCGGGCCGGCTCCTACAATGAGCAGTTCTTC. It translates to CASSEERAGSYNEQFF.